This T cell receptor (beta chain) is from a study of shared clonotypes between healthy human individuals. Study-level background: Donors consisted of two women and a few men between 18 and 49.

Comment on this clone: Antigen specificity is unknown.

Terminally differentiated effector memory CD45RA+ cells were left out of the naive CD8 fraction, which was CD45RO-negative and positively selected for CCR7. This CDR3 contains 16 residues. The germline gives CDR1 MGHDK, CDR2 SYGVNS. V gave up 4 bases and J gave up 7 bases; unmatched junction bases: 12. The assay was run at deep level. Investigators spread the genomic DNA of each subset evenly over several immunoSEQ plates. The protocol was immunoSEQ multiplex PCR, while the TCRdb copy is restricted to in-frame clones and leaves out a portion. This sample has under 600,000 clones; roughly 98% occur once, and the top ten carry 0.3%. Broader study findings: Collection of samples was limited to blood; tissue repertoires likely differ.

The J gene is TRBJ1-2, the V gene TRBV25-1; TRBD1 agrees at 10 bases. The TCR was taken from a man younger than 40 in good health. Sequenced input: naive CD8+ T cells sorted from blood. The CDR3 DNA sequence: TGTGCCAGCAGTGCCCTTCCGGGACAGGGGCTCGGTGGCTACACCTTC. It is translated as CASSALPGQGLGGYTF.